This T cell receptor beta chain was found in a study of response to subunit inactivated influenza vaccine. TCRdb re-called the RT-PCR reads through MiXCR, storing one row per CDR3 protein. The sample lists a few hundred thousand distinct CDR3 sequences, roughly 7.6% occurring once. Study-level findings and limits: Authors suggested each seasonal influenza vaccination recruits few new T cells.

Regarding this clonotype: Its antigen remains unidentified.

V lost 1 base and J lost 5, with 17 bases in between. The germline V gene has CDR1 SGHTA and CDR2 FQGNSA. The CDR3 contains 16 residues. The sample consisted of PBMCs from blood, taken less than 30 months after vaccination. The receptor was derived from a man aged 50-75 years who received an inactivated influenza vaccine. The J gene is TRBJ2-5, the V gene TRBV7-2, with D possibly matching TRBD1 (7 bases). CDR3 amino acids: CASSLVGQGGAETQYF. CDR3 sequence (DNA): TGTGCCAGCAGCTTAGTGGGTCAGGGGGGAGCGGAGACCCAGTACTTC.